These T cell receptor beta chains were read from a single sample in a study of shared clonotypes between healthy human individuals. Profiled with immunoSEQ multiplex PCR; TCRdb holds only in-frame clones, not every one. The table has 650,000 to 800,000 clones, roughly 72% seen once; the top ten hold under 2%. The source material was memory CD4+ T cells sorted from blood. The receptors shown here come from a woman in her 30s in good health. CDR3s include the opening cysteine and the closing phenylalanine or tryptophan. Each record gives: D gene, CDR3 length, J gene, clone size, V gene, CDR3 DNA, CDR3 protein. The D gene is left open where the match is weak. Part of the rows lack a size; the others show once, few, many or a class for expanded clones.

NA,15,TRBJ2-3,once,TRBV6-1,TGTGCCAGCAGTGAGATATGGGGCTCGTCGGATACGCAGTATTTT,CASSEIWGSSDTQYF
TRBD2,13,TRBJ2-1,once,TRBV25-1,TGTGCCAGCAGAGGGACTACAATCGCTGAGCAGTTCTTC,CASRGTTIAEQFF
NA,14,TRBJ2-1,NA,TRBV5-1,TGCGCCAGCAGCTCCGGGACGCTTTACAATGAGCAGTTCTTC,CASSSGTLYNEQFF
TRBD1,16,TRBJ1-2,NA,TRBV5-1,TGCGCCAGCAGCTCGGGAGGCGGACAGGGACTCTATGGCTACACCTTC,CASSSGGGQGLYGYTF
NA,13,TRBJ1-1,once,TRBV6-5,TGTGCCAGCAGCCATCCCAATGCAGTTACAGCTTTCTTT,CASSHPNAVTAFF
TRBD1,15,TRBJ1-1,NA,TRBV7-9,TGTGCCAGCAGCCGCGGGACAGGGCTGAACACTGAAGCTTTCTTT,CASSRGTGLNTEAFF
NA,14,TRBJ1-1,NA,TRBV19,TGTGCCAGTAGTACAGGGGCGGGGAACACTGAAGCTTTCTTT,CASSTGAGNTEAFF
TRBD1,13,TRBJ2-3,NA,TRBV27,TGTGCCAGCAGATCCACAGGGGCAGATACGCAGTATTTT,CASRSTGADTQYF
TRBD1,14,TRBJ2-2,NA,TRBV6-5,TGTGCCAGCAGGCGACAGGGGTACACCGGGGAGCTGTTTTTT,CASRRQGYTGELFF
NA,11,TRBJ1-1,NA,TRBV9,TGTGCCAGCAGCGGCCATTCTGAAGCTTTCTTT,CASSGHSEAFF
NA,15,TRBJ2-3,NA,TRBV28,TGTGCCAGCAGTTTATTGGGACAAAACACAGATACGCAGTATTTT,CASSLLGQNTDTQYF
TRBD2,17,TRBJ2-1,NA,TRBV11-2,TGTGCCAGCAGCTTAGTTCCGGGAGGAGGTATTTACAATGAGCAGTTCTTC,CASSLVPGGGIYNEQFF
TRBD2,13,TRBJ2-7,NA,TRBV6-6,TGTGCCAGCTCGACTAGCAGAGGCTACGAGCAGTACTTC,CASSTSRGYEQYF
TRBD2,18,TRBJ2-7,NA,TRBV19,TGTGCCAGTAGTATGCAAGCAGGCCTAGCGGGCAGCTCCTACGAGCAGTACTTC,CASSMQAGLAGSSYEQYF